Reported below is one T cell receptor beta chain. Mismatch with germline at one junction end may stem from a read error. Each PCR replicate from the sorted subsets contained 150 to 200 ng DNA, which is tens of thousands of T cell genomes. Data came from immunoSEQ multiplex PCR; TCRdb stores just in-frame clones and leaves some out. The repertoire holds about 960,000 clones, with approximately 80% as singletons. The germline V gene has CDR1 DFQATT and CDR2 SNEGSKA (reference sequence). CDR3 length: 11 residues. The sample comes from a study of shared clonotypes between healthy human individuals. Across the study: Each donor's CD8 memory used one plate, CD8 naive two, each CD4 subset three.

Source material: memory CD4+ T cells sorted from blood. Described subset: CD45RA-negative fraction. The receptor's source is a man in his late teens or twenties in good health. This chain links TRBV20-1 with TRBJ1-1; D gene ambiguous. CDR3 residues: CSAREYPDAFF. CDR3 bases: TGCAGTGCTAGAGAGTACCCTGACGCTTTCTTT.